The 9 T cell receptor beta chains reported below all come from one sample, sequenced in a study of T-cell memory formation after mild COVID-19. TCRdb used MiXCR to reprocess the 5' RACE reads, holding one entry per CDR3 protein. The sample holds about 210,000 distinct CDR3 sequences; under 30% are singletons and the top ten take about 10%. The sample comprised PBMCs or a T cell subset sorted from them (not recorded which). The source is an adult woman who had mild COVID-19 (a few samples of this study predate the infection). Cell type and time point are not known.

The chain couples TRBV18 to TRBJ1-3; tentatively, D is TRBD1 (5 bases). Trimming took off 6 bases at V and 0 bases at J, with 9 bases between the two ends. Germline V lookup: CDR1 KGHSH, CDR2 LQKENI. This CDR3 is built from 14 residues. The CDR3 region has the DNA TGTGCCAGCTCTCAGGGCGGCTCTGGAAACACCATATATTTT. The encoded protein is CASSQGGSGNTIYF.

This clonotype was seen many times. The chain is built from TRBV11-2 and TRBJ2-1; D gene uncertain. V lost 0 bases to trimming and J lost 8 bases, with 14 bases between them. The germline V gene encodes CDR1 SGHAT and CDR2 FQNNGV. This CDR3 has 15 residues. The CDR3 loop is CASSLDPVSWDEQFF. Here the CDR3 DNA reads TGTGCCAGCAGCTTAGATCCGGTATCTTGGGATGAGCAGTTCTTC.

This clonotype has just one count. At one end, the junction sequence differs from germline, possibly due to a read error. The chain uses TRBV5-1 and TRBJ1-2; possible D gene TRBD1, 6 bases. CDR3 length: 14 residues. Germline V gene lookup returns CDR1 SGHRS and CDR2 YFSETQ. The CDR3 loop reads CASNLDGRGYGYTF. CDR3 coding DNA: TGCGCCAGCAACTTGGATGGCAGGGGCTATGGCTACACCTTC.

J is TRBJ2-2 and V is TRBV7-6; 10 positions match TRBD2. The CDR3 is 14 amino acids. V trimming: 3 bases; J trimming: 6 bases; junction bases outside the gene matches: 1. CDR1 is SGHVS and CDR2 is FNYEAQ in the germline V gene. The DNA of the CDR3 is TGTGCCAGCAGCTTTACTAGCGGGGCCGGGGAGCTGTTTTTT. This encodes CASSFTSGAGELFF.

This clonotype appeared a few times. V usage is TRBV7-9 and J usage is TRBJ2-4; D not certain. The CDR3 consists of 14 residues. CDR1 is SEHNR, CDR2 FQNEAQ, per germline (reference sequence). V lost 4 bases, J lost 2 bases, and 9 bases lay in between. The CDR3 loop reads CASSSGVTKNIQYF. The CDR3 DNA sequence: TGTGCCAGCAGCTCCGGCGTGACCAAAAACATTCAGTACTTC.

This chain links TRBV12-3 or TRBV12-4 with TRBJ2-7; the match to TRBD2 covers 14 bases. V trimming: 5 bases; J trimming: 5 bases; junction bases outside the gene matches: 5. The CDR3 spans 15 residues. This CDR3 is CASSPGTSGRHEQYF. CDR3 nucleotides: TGTGCCAGCAGTCCCGGGACTAGCGGGAGACACGAGCAGTACTTC.

This clonotype was observed a handful of times. This chain joins TRBV16 and TRBJ1-1; 7 bases map to TRBD1. Trimming took 4 bases from V and 2 from J; bases not matched to a gene: 7. Germline assignment: CDR1 KGHSY and CDR2 FQNENV. This CDR3 comprises 15 residues. The CDR3 nucleotides are TGTGCCAGCAGCCGCCCCGGGACAGTCAACACTGAAGCTTTCTTT. Translating gives CASSRPGTVNTEAFF.

This clonotype was seen only a few times. This chain links TRBV6-6 with TRBJ2-1; no definite D call. The CDR3 totals 13 residues. CDR1 and CDR2 from the germline V gene are MNHNY and SVGAGI (reference sequence). The germline V and J ends were trimmed by 0 bases and 7 bases, with 7 bases remaining between them. CDR3 loop: CASSYSLRNEQFF. CDR3 in DNA: TGTGCCAGCAGTTACTCACTGAGAAATGAGCAGTTCTTC.

Only a few counts were recorded for this clonotype. The J gene is TRBJ2-3, the V gene TRBV7-2; 7 nucleotides agree with TRBD1. V dropped 2 bases and J dropped 3; count of bases not matched to a gene: 11. This CDR3 has 17 residues. The germline V gene encodes CDR1 SGHTA and CDR2 FQGNSA. The DNA for the CDR3 is TGTGCCAGCAGCTTACATTCTGGGACAGTGGTGACAGATACGCAGTATTTT. It is translated as CASSLHSGTVVTDTQYF. The variable domain in full, completed from reference TRBV7-2 and TRBJ2-3, reads GAGVSQSPSNKVTEKGKDVELRCDPISGHTALYWYRQSLGQGLEFLIYFQGNSAPDKSGLPSDRFSAERTGGSVSTLTIQRTQQEDSAVYLCASSLHSGTVVTDTQYFGPGTRLTVL.